Presented here are 29 T cell receptor beta chains from one specimen sequenced in a study of T cell responses to AZD1222 COVID-19 vaccine. Here immunoSEQ multiplex PCR was the method, and the copy in TCRdb shows in-frame clones only, minus some. The sample has around 150,000 clones, approximately 93% seen once; the top ten hold around 1.2%. The sequences come from peripheral blood, collected 28 days after the second AZD1222 dose. The receptors come from an adult who received the AZD1222 COVID-19 vaccine.

The rearrangement links TRBV3-1 (or the pseudogene TRBV3-2) to TRBJ2-4, with D possibly being TRBD1 or TRBD2 (6 bases each). The CDR3 is made up of 20 amino acids. V was cut by 4 bases and J by 1 base, with 26 bases left in between. The germline V gene encodes CDR1 LGHDT and CDR2 YNNKEL (reference sequence). CDR3 protein: CASSRRRGAGIMSAKNIQYF. CDR3 DNA sequence: TGTGCCAGCAGCCGAAGAAGGGGGGCAGGGATAATGTCTGCCAAAAACATTCAGTACTTC.

The V gene is TRBV14, the J gene TRBJ1-1, with D possibly being TRBD1 (6 bases). The germline CDR1 and CDR2 sequences are SGHDN and FVKESK. CDR3 size: 16 residues. V dropped 3 bases and J dropped 4 bases, with 18 bases sitting between them. CDR3 bases: TGTGCCAGCAGCCACCCCAGGGGTGGGTATGTCACTGAAGCTTTCTTT. Residues: CASSHPRGGYVTEAFF.

This chain links TRBV7-3 with TRBJ2-2, with 9 bases identical to TRBD2. Germline V gene data show CDR1 as SGHTA and CDR2 as FQGTGA. The V gene end was trimmed by 5 bases and the J gene end by 2 bases; junction bases not matched to a gene: 9. The CDR3 covers 17 residues. The CDR3 protein is CASSEQRLAENTGELFF. For the CDR3, the DNA is TGTGCCAGCAGCGAACAGAGACTAGCGGAAAACACCGGGGAGCTGTTTTTT.

This sequence joins TRBV19 and TRBJ1-2; the D is unclear. The CDR3 is 16 residues long. Trimming stripped 0 bases from V and 4 bases from J, with 15 bases between. Germline lookup yields CDR1 LNHDA and CDR2 SQIVND (reference sequence). CDR3 DNA sequence: TGTGCCAGTAGTATAGAAGAAGGGAGATGGTTCTATGGCTACACCTTC. It yields the protein CASSIEEGRWFYGYTF.

This clone has just one count. The chain links TRBV9 to TRBJ2-7; D uncertain. The CDR3 contains 13 residues. From germline, CDR1 is SGDLS and CDR2 YYNGEE. The V and J ends lost 0 bases and 1 base respectively, with 5 bases between them. The CDR3 protein is CASSVAASYEQYF. The CDR3 region has the DNA TGTGCCAGCAGCGTAGCGGCTTCCTACGAGCAGTACTTC.

V usage is TRBV4-3 and J usage is TRBJ1-1; TRBD1 matches 7 bases. V lost 1 base, J lost 4 bases, and 12 bases stayed unmatched. Germline V CDR1 and CDR2: LGHNA, YSLEER. The CDR3 sequence is 17 residues long. CDR3 in amino acids: CASSQGLGRTGATEAFF. The CDR3 DNA reads TGCGCCAGCAGCCAAGGACTTGGGCGGACAGGCGCCACTGAAGCTTTCTTT.

CDR3 sequence: CASSQQGGHLNTEAFF. The CDR3 nucleotides are TGTGCCAGCAGCCAGCAGGGGGGTCATCTGAACACTGAAGCTTTCTTT. V gene TRBV7-2 combines with J gene TRBJ1-1, with 7 bases matching TRBD1. Germline V gene lookup returns CDR1 SGHTA and CDR2 FQGNSA. CDR3 length equals 16 residues. V dropped 5 bases and J dropped 0; count of bases not matched to a gene: 9.

This chain links TRBV6-2 or TRBV6-3 with TRBJ1-1; D unresolved. Trimming pared 5 bases from V and 2 bases from J, leaving 12 bases between. The CDR3 has 14 residues. Germline V gives CDR1 MNHEY, CDR2 SVGEGT. This CDR3 reads CASSATADNTEAFF. DNA of the CDR3: TGTGCCAGCAGTGCGACGGCCGACAACACTGAAGCTTTCTTT.

The CDR3 DNA reads as TGCGCCAGCAGCTTGGCCTGGACTAGCGGGAGCCTTCGCACAGATACGCAGTATTTT. Protein product: CASSLAWTSGSLRTDTQYF. The V and J genes are TRBV5-1 and TRBJ2-3; 13 nucleotides align to TRBD2. The CDR3 runs to 19 residues. With 0 bases clipped from V and 1 base from J, the junction kept 8 bases outside the gene matches. In germline, CDR1 is SGHRS, CDR2 YFSETQ.

J is TRBJ1-1 and V is TRBV6-5; no clear D gene. This CDR3 contains 13 residues. The V gene lost 5 bases and the J gene lost 1 base, with 8 bases spanning the gap. Germline CDR1 and CDR2: MNHEY and SVGAGI. As DNA, the CDR3 is TGTGCCAGCAGTCTTGCGGGGAACACTGAAGCTTTCTTT. It yields the protein CASSLAGNTEAFF.

This clone was seen a handful of times. V is TRBV15 and J is TRBJ1-1; the match to TRBD1 covers 7 bases. V shed 3 bases and J 6 bases; nucleotides not matched to a gene: 10. This CDR3 region has 15 residues. Germline assignment: CDR1 LNHNV and CDR2 YYDKDF (reference sequence). This CDR3 is CATSSPTGEASEAFF. The CDR3 bases are TGTGCCACCAGCAGTCCTACAGGGGAAGCTTCTGAAGCTTTCTTT.

DNA of the CDR3: TGCGCCAGCAGCTTGCAAGGAAATAATGGCTACACCTTC. It yields the protein CASSLQGNNGYTF. The V gene is TRBV5-1, the J gene TRBJ1-2; D is undetermined. CDR1 is SGHRS and CDR2 is YFSETQ in the germline V gene. Trimming removed 1 base from V and 6 bases from J, with 10 bases in between. The CDR3 contains 13 residues. Full variable domain (rest looked up from reference TRBV5-1 and TRBJ1-2): KAGVTQTPRYLIKTRGQQVTLSCSPISGHRSVSWYQQTPGQGLQFLFEYFSETQRNKGNFPGRFSGRQFSNSRSEMNVSTLELGDSALYLCASSLQGNNGYTFGSGTRLTVV.

The chain combines TRBV7-2 with TRBJ2-7, with D hard to call. Trimming stripped 4 bases from V and 3 bases from J, with 7 bases between. The CDR3 spans 12 residues. Germline CDR1 and CDR2: SGHTA and FQGNSA. This chain's CDR3 is CASSSAYYEQYF. In DNA, the CDR3 is TGTGCCAGCAGCTCCGCCTACTACGAGCAGTACTTC.

V gene TRBV15 combines with J gene TRBJ2-7; perhaps D is TRBD1 or TRBD2 (5 bases each). V was pared by 3 bases and J by 2 bases, with 14 bases between. The CDR3 covers 15 residues. The germline V gene has CDR1 LNHNV and CDR2 YYDKDF (reference sequence). The CDR3 nucleotides are TGTGCCACCAGCAGGGGGGTAGGGGCCGCCTACGAGCAGTACTTC. It yields the protein CATSRGVGAAYEQYF.

CDR3 amino acids: CASSLAGGSGNTIYF. The CDR3 bases are TGTGCCAGCAGCTTGGCAGGGGGGTCTGGAAACACCATATATTTT. The chain recombines TRBV5-8 with TRBJ1-3, with 7 bases lining up with TRBD1. Trimming took 0 bases from V and 1 from J; bases not matched to a gene: 1. The CDR3 loop spans 15 amino acids. Germline CDR1 and CDR2: SGHTS and YDEGEE. The variable domain in full, with the rest retrieved from reference TRBV5-8 and TRBJ1-3, is EAGVTQSPTHLIKTRGQQATLRCSPISGHTSVYWYQQALGLGLQFLLWYDEGEERNRGNFPPRFSGRQFPNYSSELNVNALELEDSALYLCASSLAGGSGNTIYFGEGSWLTVV.

The chain joins TRBV2 to TRBJ2-7; D tentatively fits TRBD1 or TRBD2 (5 bases each). The CDR3 is 15 amino acids. Per germline, CDR1 SNHLY and CDR2 FYNNEI. V was cut by 10 bases and J by 0 bases, with 19 bases left in between. The CDR3 DNA is TGTGCCACCTCGGGACCGACCTACCTCTCCTACGAGCAGTACTTC. This gives the protein CATSGPTYLSYEQYF.

The rearrangement uses TRBV6-2 or TRBV6-3 and TRBJ1-2; 8 bases map to TRBD1. V was clipped by 4 bases and J by 6 bases; unmatched bases: 7. Germline values: CDR1 MNHEY, CDR2 SVGEGT. CDR3 length equals 14 residues. The CDR3 DNA reads TGTGCCAGCAGTTCACGGACAGGGCCCGATGGCTACACCTTC. This translates into CASSSRTGPDGYTF.

V gene TRBV7-2 combines with J gene TRBJ2-1; 9 bases are a match to TRBD2. CDR3 length equals 14 residues. The ends lost 1 base at V and 7 bases at J; junction bases unmatched: 2. Germline V gene data show CDR1 as SGHTA and CDR2 as FQGNSA. CDR3 bases: TGTGCCAGCAGCTTAGGGGGACTAGCTAATGAGCAGTTCTTC. It is translated as CASSLGGLANEQFF.

The V call is TRBV19, the J call TRBJ1-5, with 7 bases aligning to TRBD1. The V segment lost 6 bases and the J segment 1 base; nucleotides outside the gene matches: 9. This CDR3 is built from 16 residues. Germline V CDR1 and CDR2: LNHDA, SQIVND (reference sequence). The CDR3 DNA reads as TGTGCCAGTAGCTACCCTACAGGGGTAAGCAATCAGCCCCAGCATTTT. Translation gives CASSYPTGVSNQPQHF.

The chain joins TRBV14 to TRBJ2-1; TRBD2 aligns across 8 bases. The CDR3 has 16 amino acids. V lost 4 bases, J lost 5 bases, and 10 bases stayed unmatched. The germline V gene has CDR1 SGHDN and CDR2 FVKESK. DNA of the CDR3: TGTGCCAGCAGCCCGACCACTAGCGGCAACAACAATGAGCAGTTCTTC. Translation gives CASSPTTSGNNNEQFF.

V is TRBV9 and J is TRBJ2-1; 9 bases are shared with TRBD1. Germline trimming cut 3 bases from V and 8 bases from J; bases unmatched to any gene: 21. The V gene's germline CDR1 is SGDLS and CDR2 YYNGEE. The CDR3 covers 19 residues. The CDR3 region is CASSAPFRQGVFSNDEQFF. Here the CDR3 DNA reads TGTGCCAGCAGCGCTCCCTTCCGACAGGGGGTGTTTTCTAACGATGAGCAGTTCTTC.

The CDR3 DNA sequence: TGTGCCAGCAGCCAAGATCTCAGGGCTGAGCAGTACTTC. Amino acid sequence: CASSQDLRAEQYF. The chain uses TRBV14 and TRBJ2-7, with a possible D match to TRBD1 (5 bases). Deletions cut 0 bases from V and 7 bases from J, with 10 bases between. Per the germline V gene, CDR1 is SGHDN and CDR2 is FVKESK. This CDR3 contains 13 residues.

The chain combines TRBV3-1 (or the pseudogene TRBV3-2) with TRBJ1-6, with D possibly matching TRBD1 (6 bases). V lost 7 bases and J lost 7, with 11 bases in between. Germline CDR1 is LGHDT and CDR2 is YNNKEL (reference sequence). CDR3 length equals 13 residues. This CDR3 reads CASKTGPNSPLHF. In nucleotides, the CDR3 is TGTGCCAGCAAGACAGGCCCAAATTCACCCCTCCACTTT.

The rearrangement links TRBV15 to TRBJ2-7, with TRBD2 identical over 9 bases. The germline gives CDR1 LNHNV, CDR2 YYDKDF (reference sequence). The CDR3 consists of 18 residues. J was trimmed by 1 base and V by 1 base; bases with no gene match: 11. Here the CDR3 reads CATSRGVIGLAGSYEQYF. As DNA, the CDR3 is TGTGCCACCAGCAGAGGCGTGATTGGGCTAGCGGGGTCCTACGAGCAGTACTTC.

The chain joins TRBV6-2 or TRBV6-3 to TRBJ1-5; 7 bases are shared with TRBD1. The CDR3 spans 16 residues. Germline V lookup: CDR1 MNHEY, CDR2 SVGEGT. After removal of 6 bases from V and 1 base from J, the junction contained 9 bases not matched to a gene. CDR3 DNA sequence: TGTGCCAGCAGCACAGGGACAGCCACAAGCAATCAGCCCCAGCATTTT. This sequence encodes CASSTGTATSNQPQHF.

The genes are TRBV7-3 and TRBJ2-3; D is unclear. Germline loops: CDR1 SGHTA, CDR2 FQGTGA. Between the trimmed V and J ends, which lost 1 base and 0 bases, there was a span of 5 bases. This CDR3 is built from 14 residues. The CDR3 coding sequence is TGTGCCAGCAGCTTAAATCCGAGCACAGATACGCAGTATTTT. It specifies CASSLNPSTDTQYF.

The genes are TRBV5-1 and TRBJ2-3; 16 bases line up with TRBD2. V lost 7 bases and J lost 6; bases outside the gene matches: 5. Germline-derived CDR1 and CDR2 are SGHRS and YFSETQ. The CDR3 loop spans 15 amino acids. The CDR3 nucleotides read TGCGCCAGCTCGGGACTAGCGGGGGGGAGCGATACGCAGTATTTT. Translating gives CASSGLAGGSDTQYF.

The chain couples TRBV10-3 to TRBJ1-1; D may be TRBD1 (5 bases). The ends were cut back, 7 bases at V and 10 bases at J, with 22 bases in the middle. Germline loops: CDR1 ENHRY, CDR2 SYGVKD. The CDR3 is 14 amino acids. The CDR3 region is CAIIIPGPRLAAFF. The CDR3 coding sequence is TGTGCCATCATTATACCGGGACCCCGTTTAGCAGCTTTCTTT.

The rearrangement joins TRBV7-9 to TRBJ2-7, with D unclear. Germline CDR1 reads SEHNR; CDR2 reads FQNEAQ (reference sequence). CDR3 length equals 11 residues. V lost 8 bases to trimming and J lost 6 bases, with 11 bases between them. The CDR3 spells CASGPWGEQYF. In nucleotides, the CDR3 is TGTGCCAGCGGCCCCTGGGGCGAGCAGTACTTC.